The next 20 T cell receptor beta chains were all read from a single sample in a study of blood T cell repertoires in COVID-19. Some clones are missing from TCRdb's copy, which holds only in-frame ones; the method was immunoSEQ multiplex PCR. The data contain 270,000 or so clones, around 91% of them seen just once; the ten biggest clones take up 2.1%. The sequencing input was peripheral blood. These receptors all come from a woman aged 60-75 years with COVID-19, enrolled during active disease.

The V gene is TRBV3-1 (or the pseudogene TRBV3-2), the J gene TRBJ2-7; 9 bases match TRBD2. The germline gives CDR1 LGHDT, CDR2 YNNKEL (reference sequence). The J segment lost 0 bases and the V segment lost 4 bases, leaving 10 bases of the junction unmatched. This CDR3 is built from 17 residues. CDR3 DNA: TGTGCCAGCAGCCGTACTTCTAGCGGGGAGAGCTCCTACGAGCAGTACTTC. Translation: CASSRTSSGESSYEQYF.

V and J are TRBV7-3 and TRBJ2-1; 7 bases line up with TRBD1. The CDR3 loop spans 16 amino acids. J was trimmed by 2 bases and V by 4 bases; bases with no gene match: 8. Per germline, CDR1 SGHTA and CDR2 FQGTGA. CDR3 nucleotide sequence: TGTGCCAGCAGCTCAAGCGACAGGGCGACCTACAATGAGCAGTTCTTC. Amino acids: CASSSSDRATYNEQFF. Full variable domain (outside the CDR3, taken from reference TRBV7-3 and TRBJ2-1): GAGVSQTPSNKVTEKGKYVELRCDPISGHTALYWYRQSLGQGPEFLIYFQGTGAADDSGLPNDRFFAVRPEGSVSTLKIQRTERGDSAVYLCASSSSDRATYNEQFFGPGTRLTVL.

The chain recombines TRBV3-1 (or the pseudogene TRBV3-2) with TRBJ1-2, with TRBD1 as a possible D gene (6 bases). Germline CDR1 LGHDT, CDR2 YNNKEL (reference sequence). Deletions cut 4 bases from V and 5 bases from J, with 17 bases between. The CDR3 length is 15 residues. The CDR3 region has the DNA TGTGCCAGCAGCCGGAGGGGGGGGCGCGATTATGGCTACACCTTC. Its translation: CASSRRGGRDYGYTF.

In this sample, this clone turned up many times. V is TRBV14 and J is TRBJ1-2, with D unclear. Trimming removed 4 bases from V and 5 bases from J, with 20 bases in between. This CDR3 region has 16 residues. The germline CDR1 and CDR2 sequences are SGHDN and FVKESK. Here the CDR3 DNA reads TGTGCCAGCAGCCCCATCGGAAGGGAGCTACTTTATGGCTACACCTTC. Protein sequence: CASSPIGRELLYGYTF.

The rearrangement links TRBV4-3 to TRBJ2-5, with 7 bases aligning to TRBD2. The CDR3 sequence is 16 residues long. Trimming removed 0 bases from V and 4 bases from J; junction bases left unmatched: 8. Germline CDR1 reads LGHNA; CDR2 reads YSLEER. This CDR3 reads CASSQDAAGVGETQYF. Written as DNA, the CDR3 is TGCGCCAGCAGCCAAGATGCTGCGGGGGTAGGAGAGACCCAGTACTTC.

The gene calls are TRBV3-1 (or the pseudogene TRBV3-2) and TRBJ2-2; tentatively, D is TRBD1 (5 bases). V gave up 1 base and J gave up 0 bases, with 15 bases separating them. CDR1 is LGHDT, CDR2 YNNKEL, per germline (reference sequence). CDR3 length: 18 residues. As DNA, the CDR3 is TGTGCCAGCAGCCAAGGTTGGGGCAGGCACCCGAACACCGGGGAGCTGTTTTTT. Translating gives CASSQGWGRHPNTGELFF.

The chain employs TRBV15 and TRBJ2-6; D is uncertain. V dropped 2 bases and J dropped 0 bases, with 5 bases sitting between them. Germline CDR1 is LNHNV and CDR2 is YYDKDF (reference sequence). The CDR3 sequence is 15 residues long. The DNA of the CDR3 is TGTGCCACCAGCAGATATGTCTCTGGGGCCAACGTCCTGACTTTC. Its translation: CATSRYVSGANVLTF.

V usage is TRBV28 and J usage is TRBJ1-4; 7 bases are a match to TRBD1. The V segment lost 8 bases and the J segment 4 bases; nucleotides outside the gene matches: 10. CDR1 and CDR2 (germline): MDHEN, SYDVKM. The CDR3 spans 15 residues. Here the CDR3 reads CASALEGAFNEKLFF. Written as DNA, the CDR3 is TGTGCCAGCGCTTTAGAGGGGGCCTTTAATGAAAAACTGTTTTTT.

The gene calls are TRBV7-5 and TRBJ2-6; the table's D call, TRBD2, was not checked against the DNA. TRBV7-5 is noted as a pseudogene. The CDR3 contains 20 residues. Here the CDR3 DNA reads TGTGCCAGAAGCTTAAGGATCTGGAAACAGCGGGCGTCTGGGGCCAACGTCCTGACTTTC. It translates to CARSLRIWKQRASGANVLTF.

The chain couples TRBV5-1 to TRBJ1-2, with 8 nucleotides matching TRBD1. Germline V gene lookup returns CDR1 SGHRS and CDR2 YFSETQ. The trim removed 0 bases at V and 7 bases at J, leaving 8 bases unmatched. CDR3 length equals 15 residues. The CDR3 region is CASSLARQGMGGYTF. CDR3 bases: TGCGCCAGCAGCTTGGCAAGACAGGGGATGGGTGGCTACACCTTC.

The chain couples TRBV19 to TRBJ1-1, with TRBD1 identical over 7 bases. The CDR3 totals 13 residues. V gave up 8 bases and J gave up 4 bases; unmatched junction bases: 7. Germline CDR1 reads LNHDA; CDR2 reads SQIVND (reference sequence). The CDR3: CASEDRLGTEAFF. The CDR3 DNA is TGTGCCAGTGAGGACAGGTTGGGCACTGAAGCTTTCTTT.

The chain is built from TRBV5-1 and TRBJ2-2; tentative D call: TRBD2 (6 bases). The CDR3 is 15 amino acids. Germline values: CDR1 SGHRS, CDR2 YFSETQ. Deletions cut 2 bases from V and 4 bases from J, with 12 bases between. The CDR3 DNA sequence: TGCGCCAGCAGCTTCCGCGGGGACCCCACCGGGGAGCTGTTTTTT. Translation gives CASSFRGDPTGELFF.

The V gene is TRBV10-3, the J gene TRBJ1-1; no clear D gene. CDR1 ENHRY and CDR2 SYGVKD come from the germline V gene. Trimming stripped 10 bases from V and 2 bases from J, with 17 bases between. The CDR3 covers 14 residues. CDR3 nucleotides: TGTGCCACCCGTAAACAGTCCGTCAACACTGAAGCTTTCTTT. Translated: CATRKQSVNTEAFF.

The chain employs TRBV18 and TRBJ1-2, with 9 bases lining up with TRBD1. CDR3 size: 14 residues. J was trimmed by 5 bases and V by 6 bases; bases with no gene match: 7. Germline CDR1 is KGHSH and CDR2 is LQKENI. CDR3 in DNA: TGTGCCAGCTCCGAGGACAGGGGACCTTATGGCTACACCTTC. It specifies CASSEDRGPYGYTF.

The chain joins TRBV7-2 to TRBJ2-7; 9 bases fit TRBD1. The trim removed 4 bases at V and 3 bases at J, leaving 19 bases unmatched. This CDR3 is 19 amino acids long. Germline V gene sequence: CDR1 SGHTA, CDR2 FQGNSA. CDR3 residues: CASSSRITRRDRVDYEQYF. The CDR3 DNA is TGTGCCAGCAGCTCCAGGATTACTAGGCGGGACAGGGTGGACTACGAGCAGTACTTC.

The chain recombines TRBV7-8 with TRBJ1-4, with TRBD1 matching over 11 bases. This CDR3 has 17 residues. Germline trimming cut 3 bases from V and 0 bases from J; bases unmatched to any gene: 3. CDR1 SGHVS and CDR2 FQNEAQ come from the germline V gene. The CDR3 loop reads CASSFRDRGATNEKLFF. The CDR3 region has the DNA TGTGCCAGCAGCTTCCGGGACAGGGGGGCAACTAATGAAAAACTGTTTTTT. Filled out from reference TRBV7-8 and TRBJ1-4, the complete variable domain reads GAGVSQSPRYKVAKRGQDVALRCDPISGHVSLFWYQQALGQGPEFLTYFQNEAQLDKSGLPSDRFFAERPEGSVSTLKIQRTQQEDSAVYLCASSFRDRGATNEKLFFGSGTQLSVL.

CDR3: CASTQNAGDVGTQYF. The CDR3 coding sequence is TGTGCCAGCACCCAGAACGCGGGGGACGTAGGCACGCAGTATTTT. The chain is built from TRBV4-2 and TRBJ2-3; 7 bases fit TRBD2. J lost 9 bases, V lost 7 bases, and 16 bases had no gene match. This CDR3 is 15 amino acids long. In germline, CDR1 is LGHNA, CDR2 YNFKEQ.

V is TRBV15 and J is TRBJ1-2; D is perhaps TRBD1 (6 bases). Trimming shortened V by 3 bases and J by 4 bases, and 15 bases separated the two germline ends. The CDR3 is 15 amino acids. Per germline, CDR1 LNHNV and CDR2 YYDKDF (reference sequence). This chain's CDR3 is CATSRGAGTFYGYTF. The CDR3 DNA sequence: TGTGCCACCAGCAGGGGGGCCGGGACCTTCTATGGCTACACCTTC.

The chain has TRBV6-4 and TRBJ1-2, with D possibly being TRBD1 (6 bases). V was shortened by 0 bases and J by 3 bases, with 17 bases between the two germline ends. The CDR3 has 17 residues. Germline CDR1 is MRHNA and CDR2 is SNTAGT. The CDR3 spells CASSDSFRAGEYYGYTF. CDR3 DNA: TGTGCCAGCAGTGACTCTTTTCGGGCAGGGGAATACTATGGCTACACCTTC.

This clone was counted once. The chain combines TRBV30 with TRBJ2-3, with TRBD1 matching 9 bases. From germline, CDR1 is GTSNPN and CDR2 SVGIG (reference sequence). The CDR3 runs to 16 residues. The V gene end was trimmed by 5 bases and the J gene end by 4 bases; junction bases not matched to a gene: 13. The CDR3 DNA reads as TGTGCCTGGGTGAGTCGGAGGACAGGGGTCGCAGATACGCAGTATTTT. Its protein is CAWVSRRTGVADTQYF. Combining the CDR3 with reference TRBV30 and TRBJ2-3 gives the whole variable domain SQTIHQWPATLVQPVGSPLSLECTVEGTSNPNLYWYRQAAGRGLQLLFYSVGIGQISSEVPQNLSASRPQDRQFILSSKKLLLSDSGFYLCAWVSRRTGVADTQYFGPGTRLTVL.